The rows below give T cell receptor beta chains drawn from one sample of a study of blood T cells in healthy people across ages. TCRdb recomputed calls from the 5' RACE reads with MiXCR, one row per CDR3 protein. The sample comprises about 640,000 distinct CDR3 sequences, around three fifths of which are singletons, and 30% to 40% rests with the top ten. The sequenced material came from blood. The receptors were sampled from a man aged 60 to 75 in good health. Both conserved end residues are part of each CDR3. D genes are given only for firm matches. Expanded clones get a size class; other rows say once, few or many, or leave the size out.

size	V	J	D	DNA	CDR3
-	TRBV6-1	TRBJ2-5	-	TGTGCCAGCAGCGAAAGTCTGGCCACCCCGGAGACCCAGTACTTC	CASSESLATPETQYF
-	TRBV21-1	TRBJ1-4	-	TGTGCCAGCAGCGGGGGGTCGGCCCCTGGAGAGAATGAAAAACTGTTTTTT	CASSGGSAPGENEKLFF
-	TRBV24-1	TRBJ2-1	TRBD2	TGTGCCACCAGTGAGTCCGGGACTACCTACAATGAGCAGTTCTTC	CATSESGTTYNEQFF
-	TRBV5-1	TRBJ2-7	-	TGCGCCAGCAGCACCGGGACTTCCGCTAGTGAGCAGTACTTC	CASSTGTSASEQYF
-	TRBV28	TRBJ2-5	TRBD2	TGTGCCAGCAGGACGCGGGGGGACCAAGAGACCCAGTACTTC	CASRTRGDQETQYF
few	TRBV20-1	TRBJ2-7	-	TGCAGTGCTAGAGGCAGATATTACGAGCAGTACTTC	CSARGRYYEQYF
once	TRBV11-2	TRBJ1-2	-	TGTGCCAGCAGCCCGGATGCAGGCTATGGCTACACCTTC	CASSPDAGYGYTF
-	TRBV4-1	TRBJ1-2	TRBD1	TGCGCCAGCAGCCAAGGGGGACAGGCTTATGGCTACACCTTC	CASSQGGQAYGYTF
-	TRBV29-1	TRBJ2-3	-	TGCAGCGTCGCACCTCCGGAGGGCACAGATACGCAGTATTTT	CSVAPPEGTDTQYF
-	TRBV9	TRBJ2-1	TRBD2	TGTGCCAGCAGCGTACCTAGCGGGTTGAGCTCCTACAATGAGCAGTTCTTC	CASSVPSGLSSYNEQFF
-	TRBV25-1	TRBJ1-2	-	TGTGCCAGCAGTGCCAGCCTTGGCTATGGCTACACCTTC	CASSASLGYGYTF
-	TRBV6-5	TRBJ2-7	-	TGTGCCAGCCGGATCCGTCGGGACTCCTACGAGCAGTACTTC	CASRIRRDSYEQYF
-	TRBV25-1	TRBJ2-7	-	TGTGCCAGCAGTGGCCATGAGGACGGGGCCTACGAGCAGTACTTC	CASSGHEDGAYEQYF
-	TRBV5-1	TRBJ1-6	TRBD1	TGCGCCAGCAGCACGGACAGGATCCGATCACCCCTCCACTTT	CASSTDRIRSPLHF
-	TRBV6-1	TRBJ2-1	TRBD2	TGTGCCAGCAGTGAAGCTCGCGCGGGGGGGCCTTACAATGAGCAGTTCTTC	CASSEARAGGPYNEQFF
-	TRBV20-1	TRBJ2-5	-	TGCAGTGCTAGTGAGGGCTGGGAGACCCAGTACTTC	CSASEGWETQYF
-	TRBV20-1	TRBJ2-2	TRBD2	TGCAGTGCTAGAGATCAGACTAGCGGGGGGAACACCGGGGAGCTGTTTTTT	CSARDQTSGGNTGELFF
few	TRBV20-1	TRBJ1-1	TRBD1	TGCAGTGCGCGAGACAGGGGGGGCACTGAAGCTTTCTTT	CSARDRGGTEAFF
-	TRBV6-1	TRBJ1-2	TRBD1	TGTGCCAGCAAGGACAGGCGAGGGACCCACTATGGCTACACCTTC	CASKDRRGTHYGYTF
-	TRBV6-1	TRBJ1-2	-	TGTGCCAGCAGTGAAATGGGGGGGACTAACTATGGCTACACCTTC	CASSEMGGTNYGYTF
-	TRBV18	TRBJ2-1	-	TGTGCCAGCTCGCAAACAGAGAAGCAGTTCTTC	CASSQTEKQFF
once	TRBV12-3/TRBV12-4	TRBJ1-1	-	TGTGCCAGCAGTTTAGGAAGCGGGGGCGGGGGCACTGAAGCTTTCTTT	CASSLGSGGGGTEAFF